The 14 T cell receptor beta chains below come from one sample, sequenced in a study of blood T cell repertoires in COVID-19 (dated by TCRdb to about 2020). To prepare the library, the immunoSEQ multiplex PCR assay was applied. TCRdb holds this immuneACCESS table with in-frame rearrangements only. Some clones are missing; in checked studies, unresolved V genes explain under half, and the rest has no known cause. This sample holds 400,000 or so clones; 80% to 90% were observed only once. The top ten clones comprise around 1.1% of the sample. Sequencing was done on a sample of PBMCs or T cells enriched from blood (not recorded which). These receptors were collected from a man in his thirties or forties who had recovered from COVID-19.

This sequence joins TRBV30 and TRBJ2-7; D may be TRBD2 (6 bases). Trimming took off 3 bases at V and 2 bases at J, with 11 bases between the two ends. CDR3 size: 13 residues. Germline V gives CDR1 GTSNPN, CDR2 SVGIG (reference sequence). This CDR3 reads CAWSRLETYEQYF. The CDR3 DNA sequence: TGTGCCTGGAGCCGACTAGAAACCTACGAGCAGTACTTC.

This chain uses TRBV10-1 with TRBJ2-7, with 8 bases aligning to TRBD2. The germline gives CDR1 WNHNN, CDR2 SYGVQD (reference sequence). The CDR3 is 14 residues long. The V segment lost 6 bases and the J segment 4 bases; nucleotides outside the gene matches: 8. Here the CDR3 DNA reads TGCGCCAGCAGCACGGGGGGGTCCACTTACGAGCAGTACTTC. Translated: CASSTGGSTYEQYF.

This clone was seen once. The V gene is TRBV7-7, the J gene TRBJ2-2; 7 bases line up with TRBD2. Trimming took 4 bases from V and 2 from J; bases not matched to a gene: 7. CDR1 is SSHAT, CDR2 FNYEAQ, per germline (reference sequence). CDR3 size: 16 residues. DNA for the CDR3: TGTGCCAGCAGCTCACTACCGGGACTAAACACCGGGGAGCTGTTTTTT. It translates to CASSSLPGLNTGELFF.

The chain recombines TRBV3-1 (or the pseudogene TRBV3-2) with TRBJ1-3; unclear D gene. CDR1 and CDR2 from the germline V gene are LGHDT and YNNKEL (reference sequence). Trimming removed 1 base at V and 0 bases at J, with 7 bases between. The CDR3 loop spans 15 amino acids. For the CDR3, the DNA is TGTGCCAGCAGCCAAGGACAAATCTCTGGAAACACCATATATTTT. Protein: CASSQGQISGNTIYF.

The CDR3 protein is CASSEFNGKTYEQYF. For the CDR3, the DNA is TGTGCCAGCAGTGAATTTAACGGGAAGACCTACGAGCAGTACTTC. The rearrangement uses TRBV25-1 and TRBJ2-7, with D tentatively TRBD2 (5 bases). V lost 1 base and J 2 bases, leaving 12 bases between the germline ends. CDR3 length equals 15 residues. Per the germline V gene, CDR1 is MGHDK and CDR2 is SYGVNS.

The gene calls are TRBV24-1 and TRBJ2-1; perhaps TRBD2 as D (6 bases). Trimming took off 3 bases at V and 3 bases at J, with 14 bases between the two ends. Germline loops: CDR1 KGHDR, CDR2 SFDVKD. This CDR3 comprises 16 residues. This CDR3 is CATSDASEYNYNEQFF. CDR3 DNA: TGTGCCACCAGTGATGCTAGCGAGTATAACTACAATGAGCAGTTCTTC.

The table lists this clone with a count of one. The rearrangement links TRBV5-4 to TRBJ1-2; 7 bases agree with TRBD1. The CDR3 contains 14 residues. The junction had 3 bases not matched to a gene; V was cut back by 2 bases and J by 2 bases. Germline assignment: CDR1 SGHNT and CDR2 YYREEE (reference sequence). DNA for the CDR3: TGTGCCAGCAGCTTCGACAGGGCCAACTATGGCTACACCTTC. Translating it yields CASSFDRANYGYTF.

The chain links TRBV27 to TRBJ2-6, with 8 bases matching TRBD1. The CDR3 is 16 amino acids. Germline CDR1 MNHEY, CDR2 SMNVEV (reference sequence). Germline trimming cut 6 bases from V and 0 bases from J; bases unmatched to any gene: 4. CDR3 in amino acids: CASSQTGVSGANVLTF. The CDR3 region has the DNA TGTGCCAGCAGCCAGACAGGGGTCTCTGGGGCCAACGTCCTGACTTTC. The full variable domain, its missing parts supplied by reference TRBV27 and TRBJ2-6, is EAQVTQNPRYLITVTGKKLTVTCSQNMNHEYMSWYRQDPGLGLRQIYYSMNVEVTDKGDVPEGYKVSRKEKRNFPLILESPSPNQTSLYFCASSQTGVSGANVLTFGAGSRLTVL.

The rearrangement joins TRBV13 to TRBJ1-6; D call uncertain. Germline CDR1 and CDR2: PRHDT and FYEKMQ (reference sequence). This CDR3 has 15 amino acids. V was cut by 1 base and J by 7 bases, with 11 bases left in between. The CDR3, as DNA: TGTGCCAGCAGCTTAGCCGCCAGGAACAATTCACCCCTCCACTTT. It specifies CASSLAARNNSPLHF.

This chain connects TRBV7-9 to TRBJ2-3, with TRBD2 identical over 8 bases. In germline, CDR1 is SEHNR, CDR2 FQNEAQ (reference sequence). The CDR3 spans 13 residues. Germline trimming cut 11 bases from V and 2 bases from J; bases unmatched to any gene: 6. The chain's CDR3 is CAVQREYTDTQYF. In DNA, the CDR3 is TGTGCCGTACAGCGGGAGTACACAGATACGCAGTATTTT.

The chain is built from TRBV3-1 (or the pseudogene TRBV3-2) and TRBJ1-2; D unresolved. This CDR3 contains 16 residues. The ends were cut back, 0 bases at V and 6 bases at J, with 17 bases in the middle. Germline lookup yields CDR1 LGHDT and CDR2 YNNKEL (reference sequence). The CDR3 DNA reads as TGTGCCAGCAGCCAAGATCTTGTGCAGCGGGCAGATGGCTACACCTTC. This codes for CASSQDLVQRADGYTF.

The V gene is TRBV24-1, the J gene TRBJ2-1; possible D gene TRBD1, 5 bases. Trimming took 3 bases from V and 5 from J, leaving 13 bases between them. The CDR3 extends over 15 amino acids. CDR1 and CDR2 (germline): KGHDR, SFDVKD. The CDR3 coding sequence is TGTGCCACCAGTGATCCGTCGGACAACAACAATGAGCAGTTCTTC. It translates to CATSDPSDNNNEQFF.

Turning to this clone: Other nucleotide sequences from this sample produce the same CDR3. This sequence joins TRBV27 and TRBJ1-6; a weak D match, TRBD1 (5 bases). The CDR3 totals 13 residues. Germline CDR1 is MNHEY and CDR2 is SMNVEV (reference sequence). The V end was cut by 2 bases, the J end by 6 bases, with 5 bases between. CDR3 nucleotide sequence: TGTGCCAGCAGTTTACAGGGTAATTCACCCCTCCACTTT. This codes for CASSLQGNSPLHF.

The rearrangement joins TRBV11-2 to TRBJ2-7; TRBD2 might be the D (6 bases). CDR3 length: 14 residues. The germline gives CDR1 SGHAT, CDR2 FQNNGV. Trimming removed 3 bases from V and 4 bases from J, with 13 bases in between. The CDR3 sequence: CASSFSPGEYEQYF. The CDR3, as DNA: TGTGCCAGCAGCTTCTCACCGGGGGAGTACGAGCAGTACTTC.